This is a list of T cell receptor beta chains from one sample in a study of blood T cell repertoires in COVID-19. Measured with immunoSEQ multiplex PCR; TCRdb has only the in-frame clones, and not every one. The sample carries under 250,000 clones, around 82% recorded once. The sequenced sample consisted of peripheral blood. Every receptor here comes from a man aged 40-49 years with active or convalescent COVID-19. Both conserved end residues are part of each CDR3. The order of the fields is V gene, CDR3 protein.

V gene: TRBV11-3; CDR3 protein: CASSLKSGGLIYNEQFF
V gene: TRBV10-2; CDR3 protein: CASSSRGNYGYTF
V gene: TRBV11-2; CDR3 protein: CASSLRGGSYEQYF
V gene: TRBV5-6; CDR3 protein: CASSFPTGVEGYTF
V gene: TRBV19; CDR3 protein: CAGWGGYGYTF
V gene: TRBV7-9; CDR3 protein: CASSLGTVSYNEQFF
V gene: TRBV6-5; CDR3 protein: CASNPSADEQFF
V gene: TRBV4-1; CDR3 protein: CASSFSATATNEKLFF
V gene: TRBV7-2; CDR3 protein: CASSLAAGLDTEAFF
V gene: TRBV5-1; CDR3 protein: CASSMREDEKLFF
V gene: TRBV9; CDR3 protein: CASSQTSGGPLYEQYF
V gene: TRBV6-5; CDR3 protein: CASSYPSGNEQFF
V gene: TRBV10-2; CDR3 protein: CASSPGGPADTQYF
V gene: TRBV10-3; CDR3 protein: CAISESRAYTGELFF
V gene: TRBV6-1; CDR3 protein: CASSEALTGSSIEQYF
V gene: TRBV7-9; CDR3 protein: CASSPLHEQYF
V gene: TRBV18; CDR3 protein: CASSRTSGNTGELFF
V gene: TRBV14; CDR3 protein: CASGRNTPYEQYF
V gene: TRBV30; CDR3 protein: CAWSVETGLKNTEAFF
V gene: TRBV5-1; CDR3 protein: CASSSPSGDTQYF
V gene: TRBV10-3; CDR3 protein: CATKSGAREKLFF
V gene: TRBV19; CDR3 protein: CASSGQGGATQYF
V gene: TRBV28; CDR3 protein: CASSSIGTYIYEQYF
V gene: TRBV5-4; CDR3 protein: CASGIGQGNEKLFF
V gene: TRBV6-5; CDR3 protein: CASSSHRGGSNQPQHF
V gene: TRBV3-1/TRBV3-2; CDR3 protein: CASSPDGTGAHQPQHF
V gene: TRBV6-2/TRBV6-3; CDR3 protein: CASSYGDSQETQYF
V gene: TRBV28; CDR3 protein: CASSPSQGVDNSPLHF
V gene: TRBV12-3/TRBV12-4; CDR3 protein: CASSLGGQETQYF
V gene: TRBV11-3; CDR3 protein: CASSLDSTGGYTF
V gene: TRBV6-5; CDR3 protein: CASRGGRSQPQHF
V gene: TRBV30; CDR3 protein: CAWSVTGAGNTIYF
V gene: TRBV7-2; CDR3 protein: CASSYRDSSNEKLFF
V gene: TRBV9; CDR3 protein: CASSVRPSGDTQYF
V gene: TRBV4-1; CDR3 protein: CASLANEKLFF
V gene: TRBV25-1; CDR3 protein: CASSWGRLDEQYF
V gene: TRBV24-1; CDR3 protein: CATSDLRTSGGTGELFF
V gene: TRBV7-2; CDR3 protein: CASSLEWTSGLYEQYF
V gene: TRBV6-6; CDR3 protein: CASSYAESNTEAFF
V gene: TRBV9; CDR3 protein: CASSVGTGANTGELFF
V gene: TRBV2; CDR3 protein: CASWTHGNEKLFF
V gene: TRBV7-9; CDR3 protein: CASSPRTGPYGYTF
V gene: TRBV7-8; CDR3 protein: CASSPYRVGNTEAFF
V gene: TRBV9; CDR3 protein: CASSVDAGEGGETQYF
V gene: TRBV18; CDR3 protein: CASQGTSGSGEQYF
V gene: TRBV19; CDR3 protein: CASSLAGTSSLWGTDTQYF
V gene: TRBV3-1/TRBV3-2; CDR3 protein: CASSQGRTSGTDTQYF
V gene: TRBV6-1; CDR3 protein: CASSEIVTGGNSPLHF
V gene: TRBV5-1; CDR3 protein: CASSLRQALQETQYF
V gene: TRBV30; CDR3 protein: CAWRTQGYGYTF
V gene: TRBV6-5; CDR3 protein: CASNLGGAAYEQYF
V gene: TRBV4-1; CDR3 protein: CASSQDRGGVEPQHF
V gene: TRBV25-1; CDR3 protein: CASSENLGRGQGYEQYF
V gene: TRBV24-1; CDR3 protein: CATGEGGPQHF
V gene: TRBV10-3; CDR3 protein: CAISESAGLAGYYEQYF
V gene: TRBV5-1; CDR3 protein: CASSPPGLAGVGEQFF
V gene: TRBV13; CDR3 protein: CASSPRERGQSNEKLFF
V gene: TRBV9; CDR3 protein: CASSVAPNQPQHF
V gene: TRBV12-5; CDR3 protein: CASGLDSLEAFF
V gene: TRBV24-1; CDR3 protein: CATSDFGADNEQFF